The clone carrying this T cell receptor (beta chain) was seen just once. Its specificity is not known. The entry originates in a study of post-analysis software for immune sequencing data. The wider study: Several disease courses (relapsing-remitting, secondary progressive and progressive-relapsing) of multiple sclerosis were included. General observations from the study: Those samples that were prepared in the same batch co-clustered strongly by F measure. Controls had significantly higher normalized Chao1 diversity than multiple sclerosis patients. There were five TRBV segments more frequent in patients than controls, and TRBV5-6, TRBV5-1 and TRBV20-1 were among them.

Unique molecular identifiers tagged the TCR beta cDNA libraries. T cells numbering roughly 1 to 10 million yielded roughly 500,000 cDNA molecules. TCRdb processed the PCR reads anew with MiXCR; each CDR3 protein has one entry. The sample includes about 820,000 distinct CDR3 sequences, under 70% seen only once; the top ten take approximately 4.4%. The CDR3 totals 17 residues. The ends were cut back, 3 bases at V and 0 bases at J, with 18 bases in the middle. CDR1 and CDR2 (germline): DFQATT, SNEGSKA (reference sequence). This clonotype was obtained from a girl between 10 and 17 years old with multiple sclerosis. Sequenced material: blood. The chain links TRBV20-1 to TRBJ2-1; weak D call: TRBD1 (5 bases). CDR3 region: CSASWAGRQSSYNEQFF. The CDR3 coding sequence is TGCAGTGCTAGTTGGGCAGGGCGACAAAGCTCCTACAATGAGCAGTTCTTC.